The 14 T cell receptor beta chains below come from one sample, sequenced in a study of blood T cell repertoires in COVID-19. TCRdb's copy holds only in-frame clones and misses some; the assay was immunoSEQ multiplex PCR. This sample yields 180,000 or so clones, of which over 80% are seen a single time; over 10% belongs to the top ten. The sequenced material came from PBMCs or T cells enriched from blood (not recorded which). The receptor source for this set is a woman aged 60-75 years who had recovered from COVID-19.

This sequence joins TRBV5-1 and TRBJ1-4; unclear D gene. Trimming removed 1 base at V and 4 bases at J, with 17 bases between. CDR1 is SGHRS, CDR2 YFSETQ, per germline. This CDR3 spans 17 amino acids. CDR3 protein: CASSLRSSGIGNEKLFF. CDR3 nucleotides: TGCGCCAGCAGCTTGAGGTCATCGGGTATTGGTAATGAAAAACTGTTTTTT. The full variable domain, with the rest looked up from reference TRBV5-1 and TRBJ1-4, is KAGVTQTPRYLIKTRGQQVTLSCSPISGHRSVSWYQQTPGQGLQFLFEYFSETQRNKGNFPGRFSGRQFSNSRSEMNVSTLELGDSALYLCASSLRSSGIGNEKLFFGSGTQLSVL.

The V call is TRBV19, the J call TRBJ1-1; the match to TRBD1 covers 11 bases. V shed 3 bases and J 5 bases; nucleotides not matched to a gene: 5. The CDR3 consists of 15 residues. Germline V gene sequence: CDR1 LNHDA, CDR2 SQIVND (reference sequence). The CDR3 reads CASSMGTGGWTEAFF. The CDR3 DNA sequence: TGTGCCAGTAGTATGGGGACAGGGGGTTGGACTGAAGCTTTCTTT.

The chain combines TRBV7-8 with TRBJ1-1; perhaps TRBD1 as D (6 bases). Per germline, CDR1 SGHVS and CDR2 FQNEAQ. This CDR3 spans 13 amino acids. V shed 5 bases and J shed 6 bases, with 13 bases lying between them. The DNA of the CDR3 is TGTGCCAGCAGCATAGGACAGTCGTCTGAAGCTTTCTTT. Protein product: CASSIGQSSEAFF.

The chain is built from TRBV11-2 and TRBJ2-1; 9 bases are a match to TRBD2. Trimming at V came to 2 bases and at J to 2 bases, leaving 4 bases not matched to a gene. The CDR3 length is 16 residues. Germline V gene lookup returns CDR1 SGHAT and CDR2 FQNNGV. CDR3 protein: CASSLTAGGAYNEQFF. CDR3 nucleotides: TGTGCCAGCAGCTTAACAGCGGGGGGAGCCTACAATGAGCAGTTCTTC.

This clone was observed at least ten times. DNA for the CDR3: TGTGCCACCAGCAGGGCGGGAGGTGGCGTCAATGAGCAGTTCTTC. Amino acid sequence: CATSRAGGGVNEQFF. The rearrangement uses TRBV15 and TRBJ2-1; 8 positions match TRBD2. Germline V gene data show CDR1 as LNHNV and CDR2 as YYDKDF (reference sequence). With V trimmed by 3 bases and J by 6 bases, 7 bases remained unmatched. CDR3 length equals 15 residues. Complete variable domain (other parts from reference TRBV15 and TRBJ2-1): DAMVIQNPRYQVTQFGKPVTLSCSQTLNHNVMYWYQQKSSQAPKLLFHYYDKDFNNEADTPDNFQSRRPNTSFCFLDIRSPGLGDTAMYLCATSRAGGGVNEQFFGPGTRLTVL.

The chain uses TRBV19 and TRBJ1-5; D gene uncertain. This CDR3 has 13 residues. V lost 11 bases to trimming and J lost 0 bases, with 11 bases between them. Germline CDR1 LNHDA, CDR2 SQIVND (reference sequence). The CDR3 DNA follows: TGTGCCGCAAGAGGTTATAGCAATCAGCCCCAGCATTTT. Translating it yields CAARGYSNQPQHF. Filled out from reference TRBV19 and TRBJ1-5, the complete variable domain reads DGGITQSPKYLFRKEGQNVTLSCEQNLNHDAMYWYRQDPGQGLRLIYYSQIVNDFQKGDIAEGYSVSREKKESFPLTVTSAQKNPTAFYLCAARGYSNQPQHFGDGTRLSIL.

This rearrangement joins TRBV18 to TRBJ2-1; TRBD2 agrees at 15 bases. V shed 3 bases, J shed 2 bases, and the junction held 5 bases outside the gene matches. In germline, CDR1 is KGHSH, CDR2 LQKENI. The CDR3 spans 18 residues. CDR3 bases: TGTGCCAGCTCACCCTCGGGACTAGCGGGAGGCACCTACAATGAGCAGTTCTTC. Translated, it gives CASSPSGLAGGTYNEQFF.

The rearrangement joins TRBV2 to TRBJ2-2; TRBD1 agrees at 7 bases. The CDR3 has 16 amino acids. Germline CDR1 and CDR2: SNHLY and FYNNEI. V was clipped by 5 bases and J by 4 bases; unmatched bases: 10. This CDR3 reads CASSSRAGGTTGELFF. CDR3 bases: TGTGCCAGCAGTTCGAGGGCAGGGGGAACCACCGGGGAGCTGTTTTTT.

This chain joins TRBV10-2 and TRBJ1-1, with 7 nucleotides matching TRBD1. This CDR3 is 14 amino acids long. Germline V gene lookup returns CDR1 WSHSY and CDR2 SAAADI. The trim removed 7 bases at V and 3 bases at J, leaving 8 bases unmatched. CDR3 DNA: TGCGCCAGCAATAGACAGGGCATGGACACTGAAGCTTTCTTT. Translation gives CASNRQGMDTEAFF.

The chain combines TRBV9 with TRBJ2-6, with 7 nucleotides matching TRBD1. The CDR3 is 17 amino acids. Trimming took 4 bases from V and 0 from J; bases not matched to a gene: 7. CDR1 is SGDLS, CDR2 YYNGEE, per germline. The CDR3 DNA sequence: TGTGCCAGCAGCAGCCAGACAGGGAACTCTGGGGCCAACGTCCTGACTTTC. Translated, it gives CASSSQTGNSGANVLTF.

V is TRBV13 and J is TRBJ1-2; no clear D gene. V lost 4 bases and J 1 base, leaving 7 bases between the germline ends. CDR1 PRHDT and CDR2 FYEKMQ come from the germline V gene (reference sequence). The length of the CDR3 is 13 residues. Written as DNA, the CDR3 is TGTGCCAGCAGCTCGCAGTTTAACTATGGCTACACCTTC. It translates to CASSSQFNYGYTF.

This chain uses TRBV3-1 (or the pseudogene TRBV3-2) with TRBJ1-2; possible D gene TRBD1, 5 bases. This CDR3 spans 12 amino acids. Germline CDR1 LGHDT, CDR2 YNNKEL (reference sequence). V lost 7 bases, J lost 8 bases, and 14 bases lay in between. The CDR3 sequence: CASTSGGEGYTF. In DNA form, the CDR3 reads TGTGCCAGCACCTCGGGGGGAGAGGGCTACACCTTC.

The chain joins TRBV19 to TRBJ2-5; maybe TRBD1 (7 bases). The CDR3 covers 16 residues. The V gene lost 3 bases and the J gene lost 4 bases, with 18 bases spanning the gap. Germline lookup yields CDR1 LNHDA and CDR2 SQIVND (reference sequence). CDR3 region: CASSIYTGDLGETQYF. For the CDR3, the DNA is TGTGCCAGTAGTATTTACACAGGGGACTTGGGAGAGACCCAGTACTTC.

The chain links TRBV20-1 to TRBJ1-2, with unresolved D. Germline V gene data show CDR1 as DFQATT and CDR2 as SNEGSKA (reference sequence). V lost 6 bases, J lost 5 bases, and 7 bases lay in between. There are 10 residues in the CDR3. The CDR3 DNA reads as TGCAGTGCATCAGATTATGGCTACACCTTC. It translates to CSASDYGYTF.